The 11 T cell receptor beta chains reported below all come from one sample, sequenced in a study of T cell responses to AZD1222 COVID-19 vaccine. The assay was immunoSEQ multiplex PCR, and TCRdb's table has in-frame clones only and misses some. The sample lists some 140,000 clones; over 85% were seen once. The sequencing here drew on peripheral blood, taken 28 days after the second AZD1222 dose. These receptor sequences come from an adult who received the AZD1222 COVID-19 vaccine.

This chain links TRBV10-1 with TRBJ1-2; no clear D. V was clipped by 10 bases and J by 3 bases, with 12 bases between them. Germline V gene sequence: CDR1 WNHNN, CDR2 SYGVQD (reference sequence). The CDR3 consists of 12 residues. Written as DNA, the CDR3 is TGCGCCACGTTCCCCAGGTACTATGGCTACACCTTC. It translates to CATFPRYYGYTF.

The rearrangement links TRBV28 to TRBJ1-4; the D gene is possibly TRBD1 (6 bases). The CDR3 covers 15 residues. Trimming removed 8 bases at V and 1 base at J, with 14 bases between. In germline, CDR1 is MDHEN, CDR2 SYDVKM. The CDR3, as DNA: TGTGCCAGCTATACCAGGGGCAGAACTAATGAAAAACTGTTTTTT. This encodes CASYTRGRTNEKLFF. The full variable domain, rest sourced from reference TRBV28 and TRBJ1-4, is DVKVTQSSRYLVKRTGEKVFLECVQDMDHENMFWYRQDPGLGLRLIYFSYDVKMKEKGDIPEGYSVSREKKERFSLILESASTNQTSMYLCASYTRGRTNEKLFFGSGTQLSVL.

The table lists this clone with many counts. The V and J genes are TRBV4-3 and TRBJ2-1; 11 bases map to TRBD2. This CDR3 is built from 16 residues. V shed 5 bases and J 9 bases; nucleotides not matched to a gene: 12. Per germline, CDR1 LGHNA and CDR2 YSLEER. The CDR3: CASSFSFSGGVGEQFF. In nucleotides, the CDR3 is TGCGCCAGCAGCTTCTCGTTTAGCGGGGGGGTTGGTGAGCAGTTCTTC.

The rearrangement joins TRBV5-1 to TRBJ2-1; 9 bases align to TRBD2. CDR1 and CDR2 from the germline V gene are SGHRS and YFSETQ. There are 16 residues in the CDR3. V trimming: 5 bases; J trimming: 4 bases; junction bases outside the gene matches: 10. CDR3 nucleotide sequence: TGCGCCAGCAGACCCTTAGCGGGGGCCCCTTACAATGAGCAGTTCTTC. It codes for CASRPLAGAPYNEQFF.

This clone was seen only once. J is TRBJ2-6 and V is TRBV19; a possible D gene is TRBD1 (6 bases). Germline CDR1 LNHDA, CDR2 SQIVND (reference sequence). With 5 bases removed from V and 4 bases from J, the gap between germline ends came to 12 bases. CDR3 length equals 15 residues. The DNA of the CDR3 is TGTGCCAGTAGTCACAGGGTCACCGGGGCCAACGTCCTGACTTTC. As protein: CASSHRVTGANVLTF.

The CDR3 loop is CASSPRGNTEAFF. CDR3 bases: TGTGCCAGCAGCCCTCGGGGGAACACTGAAGCTTTCTTT. This chain joins TRBV12-3 or TRBV12-4 and TRBJ1-1; D call uncertain. CDR3 length: 13 residues. V was clipped by 6 bases and J by 1 base, with 9 bases between them.

The chain is built from TRBV4-2 and TRBJ1-5; the D is unclear. Trimming removed 0 bases at V and 0 bases at J, with 6 bases between. This CDR3 comprises 15 residues. In germline, CDR1 is LGHNA, CDR2 YNFKEQ. As DNA, the CDR3 is TGTGCCAGCAGCCAAGAATGGGGTAGCAATCAGCCCCAGCATTTT. It codes for CASSQEWGSNQPQHF.

This sequence joins TRBV3-1 (or the pseudogene TRBV3-2) and TRBJ2-7; D unclear. The germline V and J ends were trimmed by 1 base and 1 base, with 8 bases remaining between them. Germline V gene data show CDR1 as LGHDT and CDR2 as YNNKEL (reference sequence). The CDR3 contains 14 residues. CDR3 protein: CASSQATGSYEQYF. The CDR3 DNA is TGTGCCAGCAGCCAAGCCACCGGTTCCTACGAGCAGTACTTC.

The V gene is TRBV24-1, the J gene TRBJ2-3, with 14 bases identical to TRBD2. After removal of 0 bases from V and 2 bases from J, the junction contained 15 bases not matched to a gene. The germline V gene encodes CDR1 KGHDR and CDR2 SFDVKD. CDR3 length: 22 amino acids. CDR3: CATSDLDQGQRLAGGTTDTQYF. In DNA form, the CDR3 reads TGTGCCACCAGTGATTTGGACCAGGGACAAAGACTAGCGGGGGGGACCACAGATACGCAGTATTTT.

The chain employs TRBV30 and TRBJ2-7; 10 bases agree with TRBD2. This CDR3 spans 12 amino acids. The V and J ends lost 3 bases and 9 bases, in that order; junction bases with no gene match: 5. CDR1 is GTSNPN, CDR2 SVGIG, per germline (reference sequence). The CDR3 loop reads CAWRLAGRRQYF. The CDR3 coding sequence is TGTGCCTGGAGACTAGCGGGGCGGCGGCAGTACTTC.

The V call is TRBV5-6, the J call TRBJ2-7, with 7 bases lining up with TRBD1. The junction had 11 bases not matched to a gene; V was cut back by 4 bases and J by 7 bases. The CDR3 is made up of 14 amino acids. The germline gives CDR1 SGHDT, CDR2 YYEEEE. CDR3 in DNA: TGTGCCAGCAGCCCTGGGGCAGGGGGAGTGGAGCAGTACTTC. It encodes CASSPGAGGVEQYF.